In its sample, the clone carrying this T cell receptor beta chain was seen a few times. Antigen unknown. This CDR3 comprises 16 residues. CDR1 and CDR2 (germline): MNHEY, SVGAGI. V lost 0 bases, J lost 0 bases, and 9 bases lay in between. Sample-barcoded 5' priming and a J-beta primer mix drove a second PCR of about 6 to 12 cycles. The study obtained at least 3 million CDR3-containing paired-end reads from every sample. TCRdb reprocessed the 5' RACE reads with MiXCR, giving one entry per CDR3 protein. The table has 1.2 million to 1.5 million distinct CDR3 sequences, about 40% seen once. The sample is drawn from a study of blood T cells in healthy people across ages. Study details: About one barcoded beta molecule was captured per two T cells (by template switching).

Findings and limits, study-wide: The study regarded diversity estimates from one million T cells as underestimates. CMV infection status of these donors was not known.

This TCR derives from a woman aged 18-29 years in good health. The sequencing sample was made of blood. V is TRBV6-5 and J is TRBJ2-4; D uncertain. CDR3 region: CASSYSLGVAKNIQYF. The CDR3 coding sequence is TGTGCCAGCAGTTACTCCCTTGGAGTAGCCAAAAACATTCAGTACTTC.